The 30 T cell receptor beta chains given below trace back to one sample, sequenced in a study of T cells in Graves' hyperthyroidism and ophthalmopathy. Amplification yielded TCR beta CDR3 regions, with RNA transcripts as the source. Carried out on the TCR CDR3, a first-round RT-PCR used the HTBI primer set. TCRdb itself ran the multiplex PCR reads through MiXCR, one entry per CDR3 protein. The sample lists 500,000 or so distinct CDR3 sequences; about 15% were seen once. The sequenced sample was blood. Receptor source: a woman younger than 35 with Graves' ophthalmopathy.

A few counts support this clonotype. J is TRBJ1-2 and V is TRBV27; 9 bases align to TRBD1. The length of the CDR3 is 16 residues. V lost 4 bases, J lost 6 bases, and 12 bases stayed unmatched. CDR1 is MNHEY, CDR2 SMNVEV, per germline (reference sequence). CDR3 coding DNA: TGTGCCAGCAGTTCCACACAGGGGGCGCAGGTGGATGGCTACACCTTC. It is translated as CASSSTQGAQVDGYTF.

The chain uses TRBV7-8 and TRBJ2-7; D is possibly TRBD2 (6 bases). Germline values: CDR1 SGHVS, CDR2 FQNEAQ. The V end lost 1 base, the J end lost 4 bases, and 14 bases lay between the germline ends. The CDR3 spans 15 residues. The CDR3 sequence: CASSLEEGFGYEQYF. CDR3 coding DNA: TGTGCCAGCAGCTTAGAGGAGGGATTCGGATACGAGCAGTACTTC.

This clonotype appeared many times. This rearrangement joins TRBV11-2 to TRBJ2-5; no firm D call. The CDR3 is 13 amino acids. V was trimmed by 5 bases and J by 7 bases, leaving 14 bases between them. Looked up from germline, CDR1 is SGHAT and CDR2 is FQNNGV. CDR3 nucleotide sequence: TGTGCCAGCAGCGATGACACGGCTGGGACCCAGTACTTC. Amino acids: CASSDDTAGTQYF. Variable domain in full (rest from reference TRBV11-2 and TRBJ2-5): EAGVAQSPRYKIIEKRQSVAFWCNPISGHATLYWYQQILGQGPKLLIQFQNNGVVDDSQLPKDRFSAERLKGVDSTLKIQPAKLEDSAVYLCASSDDTAGTQYFGPGTRLLVL.

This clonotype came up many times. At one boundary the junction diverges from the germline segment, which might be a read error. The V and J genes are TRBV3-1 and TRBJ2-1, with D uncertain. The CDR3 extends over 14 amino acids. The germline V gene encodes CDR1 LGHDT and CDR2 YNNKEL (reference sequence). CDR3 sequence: CASSQGSSYNEQFF. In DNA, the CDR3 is TGCGCCAGCAGCCAAGGATCCTCCTACAATGAGCAGTTCTTC.

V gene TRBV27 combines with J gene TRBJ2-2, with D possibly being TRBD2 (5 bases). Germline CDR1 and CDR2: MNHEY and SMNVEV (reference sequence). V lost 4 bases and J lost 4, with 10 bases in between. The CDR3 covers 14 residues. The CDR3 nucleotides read TGTGCCAGCAGTTACGGGATAGGCACCGGGGAGCTGTTTTTT. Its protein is CASSYGIGTGELFF.

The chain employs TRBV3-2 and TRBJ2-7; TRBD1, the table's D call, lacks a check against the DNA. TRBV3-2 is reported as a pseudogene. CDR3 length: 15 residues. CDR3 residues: CASCRPGGLSYEQYF. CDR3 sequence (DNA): TGTGCCAGCTGCCGACCTGGGGGCTTGTCCTACGAGCAGTACTTC.

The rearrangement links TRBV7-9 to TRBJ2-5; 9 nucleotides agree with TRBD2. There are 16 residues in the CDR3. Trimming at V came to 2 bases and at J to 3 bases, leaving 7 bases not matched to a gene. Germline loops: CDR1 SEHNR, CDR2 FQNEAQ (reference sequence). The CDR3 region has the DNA TGTGCCAGCAGCTTATGGACTAGCGTGATCAAAGAGACCCAGTACTTC. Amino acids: CASSLWTSVIKETQYF.

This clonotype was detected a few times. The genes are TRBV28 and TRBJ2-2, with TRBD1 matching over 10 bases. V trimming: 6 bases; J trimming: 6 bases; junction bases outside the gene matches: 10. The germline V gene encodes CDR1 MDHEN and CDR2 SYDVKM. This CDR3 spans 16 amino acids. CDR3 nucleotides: TGTGCCAGCAGGCCCGACAGGGGGCGCATCCCCGGGGAGCTGTTTTTT. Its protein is CASRPDRGRIPGELFF. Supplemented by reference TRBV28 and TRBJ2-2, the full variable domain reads DVKVTQSSRYLVKRTGEKVFLECVQDMDHENMFWYRQDPGLGLRLIYFSYDVKMKEKGDIPEGYSVSREKKERFSLILESASTNQTSMYLCASRPDRGRIPGELFFGEGSRLTVL.

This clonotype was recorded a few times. The CDR3 reads CASRANEGGGNQPQHF. The CDR3 coding sequence is TGCGCCAGCAGGGCCAACGAGGGAGGAGGCAATCAGCCCCAGCATTTT. The chain combines TRBV10-2 with TRBJ1-5; D not certain. The length of the CDR3 is 16 residues. The V and J ends lost 6 bases and 2 bases respectively, with 17 bases between them. The germline CDR1 and CDR2 sequences are WSHSY and SAAADI.

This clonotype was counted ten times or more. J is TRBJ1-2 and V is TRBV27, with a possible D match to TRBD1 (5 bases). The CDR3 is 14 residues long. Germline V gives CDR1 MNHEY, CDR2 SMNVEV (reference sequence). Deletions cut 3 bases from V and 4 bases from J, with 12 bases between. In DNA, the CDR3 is TGTGCCAGCAGTTTGGGGGGAACTTCCTATGGCTACACCTTC. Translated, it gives CASSLGGTSYGYTF.

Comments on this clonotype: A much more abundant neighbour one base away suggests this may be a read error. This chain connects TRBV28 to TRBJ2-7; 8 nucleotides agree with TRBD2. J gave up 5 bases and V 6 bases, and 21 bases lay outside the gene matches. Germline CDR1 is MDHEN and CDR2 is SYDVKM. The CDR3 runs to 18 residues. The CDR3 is CASSTYGPGGGLPHEQYF. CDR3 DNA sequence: TGTGCCAGCAGCACTTACGGACCGGGAGGGGGTCTGCCCCACGAGCAGTACTTC.

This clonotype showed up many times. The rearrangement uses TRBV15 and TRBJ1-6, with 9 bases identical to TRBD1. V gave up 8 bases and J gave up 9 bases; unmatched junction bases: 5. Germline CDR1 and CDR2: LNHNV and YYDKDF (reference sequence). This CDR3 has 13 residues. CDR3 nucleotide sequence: TGTGCCACCGGACAGGGGCGGCTTTCACCCCTCCACTTT. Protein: CATGQGRLSPLHF.

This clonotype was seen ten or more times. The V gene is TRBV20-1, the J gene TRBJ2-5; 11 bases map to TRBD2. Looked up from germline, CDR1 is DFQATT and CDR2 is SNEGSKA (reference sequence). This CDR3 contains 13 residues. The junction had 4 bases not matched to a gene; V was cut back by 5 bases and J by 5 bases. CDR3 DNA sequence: TGCAGTGCTCATAGCGGGGGGGCGGAGACCCAGTACTTC. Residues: CSAHSGGAETQYF.

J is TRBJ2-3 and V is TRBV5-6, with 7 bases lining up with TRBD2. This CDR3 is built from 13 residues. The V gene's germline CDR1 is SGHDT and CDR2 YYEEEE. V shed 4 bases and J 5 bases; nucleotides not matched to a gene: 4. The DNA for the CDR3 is TGTGCCAGCAGCCCGGCTAGCGGAGATACGCAGTATTTT. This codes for CASSPASGDTQYF.

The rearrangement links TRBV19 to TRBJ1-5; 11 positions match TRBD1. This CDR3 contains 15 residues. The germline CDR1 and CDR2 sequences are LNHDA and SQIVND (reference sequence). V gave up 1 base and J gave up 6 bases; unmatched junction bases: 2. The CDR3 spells CASSIVGQGGQPQHF. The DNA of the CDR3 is TGTGCCAGTAGTATAGTGGGACAGGGGGGTCAGCCCCAGCATTTT.

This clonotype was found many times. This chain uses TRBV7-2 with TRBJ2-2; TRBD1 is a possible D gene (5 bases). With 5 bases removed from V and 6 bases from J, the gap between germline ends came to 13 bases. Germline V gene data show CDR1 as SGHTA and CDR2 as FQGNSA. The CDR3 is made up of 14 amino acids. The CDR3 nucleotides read TGTGCCAGCAGCGAAAAGACAGTGTCCGGGGAGCTGTTTTTT. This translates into CASSEKTVSGELFF.

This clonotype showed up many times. CDR3 in DNA: TGTGCCAGCCGCCGGGTGGTTGCAGATACGCAGTATTTT. Amino acids: CASRRVVADTQYF. V and J are TRBV2 and TRBJ2-3; D gene unclear. CDR1 and CDR2 (germline): SNHLY, FYNNEI. V was shortened by 8 bases and J by 4 bases, with 13 bases between the two germline ends. The CDR3 runs to 13 residues.

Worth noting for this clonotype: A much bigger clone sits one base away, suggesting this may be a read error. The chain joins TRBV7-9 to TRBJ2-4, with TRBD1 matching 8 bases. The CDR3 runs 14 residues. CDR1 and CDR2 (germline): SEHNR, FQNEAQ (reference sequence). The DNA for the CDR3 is TGTGCCAGCAGCGATGAGACAGGGGTAAACACTCAGTACTTC. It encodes CASSDETGVNTQYF.

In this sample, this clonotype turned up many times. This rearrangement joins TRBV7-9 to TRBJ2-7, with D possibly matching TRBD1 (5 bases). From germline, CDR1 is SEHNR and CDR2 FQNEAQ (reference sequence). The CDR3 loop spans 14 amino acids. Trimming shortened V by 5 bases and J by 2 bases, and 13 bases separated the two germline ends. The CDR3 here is CASSPADIPYEQYF. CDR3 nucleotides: TGTGCCAGCAGCCCTGCGGACATACCCTACGAGCAGTACTTC.

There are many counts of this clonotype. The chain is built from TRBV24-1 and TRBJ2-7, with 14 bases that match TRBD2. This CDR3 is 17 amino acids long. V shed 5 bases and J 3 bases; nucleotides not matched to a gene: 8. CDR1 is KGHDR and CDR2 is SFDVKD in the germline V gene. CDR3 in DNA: TGTGCCACCAGTGCCGTCGGGACTAGCGGGAGCCTCTACGAGCAGTACTTC. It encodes CATSAVGTSGSLYEQYF.

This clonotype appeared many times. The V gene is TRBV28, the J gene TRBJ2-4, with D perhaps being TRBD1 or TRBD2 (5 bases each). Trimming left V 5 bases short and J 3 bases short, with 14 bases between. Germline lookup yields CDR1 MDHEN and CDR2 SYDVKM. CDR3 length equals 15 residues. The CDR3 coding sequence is TGTGCCAGCAGTATTCACGGGGCGGGCAAAAACATTCAGTACTTC. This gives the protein CASSIHGAGKNIQYF.

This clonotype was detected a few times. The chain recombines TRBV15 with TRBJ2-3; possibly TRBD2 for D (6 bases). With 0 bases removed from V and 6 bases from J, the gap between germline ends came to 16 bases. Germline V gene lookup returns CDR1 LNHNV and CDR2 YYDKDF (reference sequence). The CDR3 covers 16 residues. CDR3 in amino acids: CATSRDIAAEGDTQYF. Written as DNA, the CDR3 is TGTGCCACCAGCAGAGACATCGCCGCGGAGGGGGATACGCAGTATTTT.

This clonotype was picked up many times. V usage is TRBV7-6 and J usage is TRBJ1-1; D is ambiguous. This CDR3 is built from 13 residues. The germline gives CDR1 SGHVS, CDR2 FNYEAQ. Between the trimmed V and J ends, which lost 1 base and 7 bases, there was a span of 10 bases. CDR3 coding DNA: TGTGCCAGCAGCTTAGGGTCGGAGGATGAAGCTTTCTTT. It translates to CASSLGSEDEAFF. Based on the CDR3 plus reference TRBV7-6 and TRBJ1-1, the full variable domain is GAGVSQSPRYKVTKRGQDVALRCDPISGHVSLYWYRQALGQGPEFLTYFNYEAQQDKSGLPNDRFSAERPEGSISTLTIQRTEQRDSAMYRCASSLGSEDEAFFGQGTRLTVV.

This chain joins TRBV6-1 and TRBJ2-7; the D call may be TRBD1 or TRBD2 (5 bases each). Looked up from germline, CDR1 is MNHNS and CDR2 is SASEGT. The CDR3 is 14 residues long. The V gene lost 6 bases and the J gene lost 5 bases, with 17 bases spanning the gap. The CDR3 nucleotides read TGTGCCAGCAGCGGTAGCGAGGGGTGGGACGAGCAGTACTTC. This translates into CASSGSEGWDEQYF.

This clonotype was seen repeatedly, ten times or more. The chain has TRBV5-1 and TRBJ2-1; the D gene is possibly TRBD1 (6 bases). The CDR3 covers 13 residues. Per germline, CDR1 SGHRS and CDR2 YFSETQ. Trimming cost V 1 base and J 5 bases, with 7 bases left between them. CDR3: CASSLQGNNEQFF. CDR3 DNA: TGCGCCAGCAGCTTGCAGGGGAACAATGAGCAGTTCTTC.

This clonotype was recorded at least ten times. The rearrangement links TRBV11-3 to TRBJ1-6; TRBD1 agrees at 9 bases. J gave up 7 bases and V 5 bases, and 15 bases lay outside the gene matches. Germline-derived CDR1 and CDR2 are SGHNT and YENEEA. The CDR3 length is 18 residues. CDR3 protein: CASSDAGQGSLWNSPLHF. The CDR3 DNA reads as TGTGCCAGCAGCGACGCGGGACAGGGATCCCTATGGAATTCACCCCTCCACTTT.

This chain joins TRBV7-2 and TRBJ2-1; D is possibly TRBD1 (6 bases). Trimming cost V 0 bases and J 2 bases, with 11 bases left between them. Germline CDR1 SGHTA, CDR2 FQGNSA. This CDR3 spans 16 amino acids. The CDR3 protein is CASSLAGTNTYNEQFF. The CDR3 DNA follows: TGTGCCAGCAGCTTAGCCGGGACAAATACCTACAATGAGCAGTTCTTC.

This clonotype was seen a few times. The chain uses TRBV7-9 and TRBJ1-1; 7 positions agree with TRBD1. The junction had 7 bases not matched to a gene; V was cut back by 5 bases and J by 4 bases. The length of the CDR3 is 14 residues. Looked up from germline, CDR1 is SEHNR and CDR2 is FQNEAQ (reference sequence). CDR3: CASSPTAGGTEAFF. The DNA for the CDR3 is TGTGCCAGCAGCCCGACCGCAGGGGGCACTGAAGCTTTCTTT.

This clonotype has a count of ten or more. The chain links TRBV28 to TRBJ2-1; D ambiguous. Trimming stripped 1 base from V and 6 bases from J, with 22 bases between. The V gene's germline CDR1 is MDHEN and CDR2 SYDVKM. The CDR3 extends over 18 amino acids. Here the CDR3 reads CASSLLDGLGSEFNEQFF. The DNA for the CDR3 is TGTGCCAGCAGTTTATTGGACGGGTTGGGATCCGAATTCAATGAGCAGTTCTTC.

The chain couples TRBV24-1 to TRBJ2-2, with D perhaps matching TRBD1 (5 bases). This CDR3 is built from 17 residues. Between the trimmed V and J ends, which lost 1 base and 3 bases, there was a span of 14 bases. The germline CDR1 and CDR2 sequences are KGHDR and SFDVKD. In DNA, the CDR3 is TGTGCCACCAGTGATTTCGGGCAGGGTAGGGACACCGGGGAGCTGTTTTTT. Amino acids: CATSDFGQGRDTGELFF.